This T cell receptor beta chain was profiled in a study of blood T cell repertoires in COVID-19. Study-wide context: Italy, Spain and the United States were the sources of the convalescent and acute COVID-19 samples. Nucleic acid was either cDNA or gDNA, and it came from T cells, B-cell-depleted T cells, or PBMCs.

TCRdb keeps only in-frame clones here, not all; method: immunoSEQ multiplex PCR. The repertoire includes about 210,000 clones, roughly 86% of them detected once, and roughly 12% sits in the top ten. Details on this clone: At one of its ends the junction is not consistent with the germline gene, which may arise from a read error.

The CDR3 loop spans 14 amino acids. This receptor was obtained from a woman in her 40s with acute or convalescent COVID-19. Sequenced input: peripheral blood. The chain employs TRBV23-1 and TRBJ2-7; D unresolved. Being an ORF, TRBV23-1 has a function that is uncertain. The CDR3, as DNA: TGCGCCAGCATTCAAGCCTGGGCTTCTTACGAGCAGTACTTC. Translating gives CASIQAWASYEQYF.